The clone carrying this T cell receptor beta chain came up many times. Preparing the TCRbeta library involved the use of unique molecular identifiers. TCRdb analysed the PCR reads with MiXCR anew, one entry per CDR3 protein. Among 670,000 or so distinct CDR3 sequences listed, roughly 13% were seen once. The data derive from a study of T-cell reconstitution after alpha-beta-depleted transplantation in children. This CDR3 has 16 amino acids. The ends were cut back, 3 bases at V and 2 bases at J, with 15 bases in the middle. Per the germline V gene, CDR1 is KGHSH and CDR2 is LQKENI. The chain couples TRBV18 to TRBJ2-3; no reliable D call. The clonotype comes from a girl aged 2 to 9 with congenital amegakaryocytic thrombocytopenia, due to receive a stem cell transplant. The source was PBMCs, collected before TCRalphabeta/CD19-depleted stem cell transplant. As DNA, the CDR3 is TGTGCCAGCTCACCCGACTGGCTCTCTTACACAGATACGCAGTATTTT. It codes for CASSPDWLSYTDTQYF.